This T cell receptor beta chain stems from a study of cytomegalovirus exposure and HLA in healthy donors. The germline V gene has CDR1 SGHTA and CDR2 FQGNSA. The germline V and J ends were trimmed by 3 bases and 5 bases, with 11 bases remaining between them. The CDR3 loop spans 13 amino acids. Regarding the study as a whole: As a later analysis revealed, most CMV-associated TCR beta chains appeared HLA-restricted. What a later analysis reportedly showed was that an Asian-associated ancestry cluster had fewer N-insertions than the roughly 670-donor mean. The study assumed roughly uniform donor sequencing depth for presence/absence analyses.

The study ran its PCR with 60 Vbeta and 13 Jbeta primers. Data came from immunoSEQ multiplex PCR; TCRdb stores just in-frame clones and leaves some out. The repertoire holds 40,000 to 45,000 clones, with about half as singletons. This clone has a handful of counts. What it binds is unknown. J is TRBJ2-7 and V is TRBV7-2, with D possibly matching TRBD1 (6 bases). This TCR came from a man aged 60 to 69 in good health and CMV-seronegative. The material sequenced was PBMCs. CDR3 sequence (DNA): TGTGCCAGCAGCTTGCCTAACAGGGACGAGCAGTACTTC. Amino acids: CASSLPNRDEQYF.